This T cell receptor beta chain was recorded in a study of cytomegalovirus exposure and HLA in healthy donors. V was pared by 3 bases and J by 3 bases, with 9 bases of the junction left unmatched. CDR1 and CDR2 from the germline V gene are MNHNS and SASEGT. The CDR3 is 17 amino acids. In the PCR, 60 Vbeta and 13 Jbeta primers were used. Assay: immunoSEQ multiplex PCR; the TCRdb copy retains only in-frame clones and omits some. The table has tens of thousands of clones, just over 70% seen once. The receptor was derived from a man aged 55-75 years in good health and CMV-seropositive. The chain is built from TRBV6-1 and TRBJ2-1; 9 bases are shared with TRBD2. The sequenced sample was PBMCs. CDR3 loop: CASSEFVRTSDYNEQFF. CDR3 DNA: TGTGCCAGCAGTGAGTTTGTGAGGACTAGCGACTACAATGAGCAGTTCTTC.